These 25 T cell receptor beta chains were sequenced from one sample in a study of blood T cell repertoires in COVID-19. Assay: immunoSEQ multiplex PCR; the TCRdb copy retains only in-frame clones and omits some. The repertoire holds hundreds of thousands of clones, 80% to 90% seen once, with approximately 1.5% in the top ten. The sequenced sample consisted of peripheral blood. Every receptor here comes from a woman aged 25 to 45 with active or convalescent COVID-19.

The CDR3 here is CASSEMDRVADTQYF. CDR3 coding DNA: TGTGCCAGCAGTGAGATGGACAGGGTCGCAGATACGCAGTATTTT. This chain uses TRBV6-1 with TRBJ2-3, with 8 bases aligning to TRBD1. CDR1 and CDR2 from the germline V gene are MNHNS and SASEGT. This CDR3 is built from 15 residues. V lost 3 bases to trimming and J lost 4 bases; unmatched junction nucleotides: 6.

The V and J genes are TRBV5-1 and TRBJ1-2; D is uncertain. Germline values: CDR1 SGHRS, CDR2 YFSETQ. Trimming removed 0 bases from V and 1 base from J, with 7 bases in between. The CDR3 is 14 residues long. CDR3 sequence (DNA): TGCGCCAGCAGCTTGGGAGAGAATAACTATGGCTACACCTTC. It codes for CASSLGENNYGYTF. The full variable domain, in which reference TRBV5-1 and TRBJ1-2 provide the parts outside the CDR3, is KAGVTQTPRYLIKTRGQQVTLSCSPISGHRSVSWYQQTPGQGLQFLFEYFSETQRNKGNFPGRFSGRQFSNSRSEMNVSTLELGDSALYLCASSLGENNYGYTFGSGTRLTVV.

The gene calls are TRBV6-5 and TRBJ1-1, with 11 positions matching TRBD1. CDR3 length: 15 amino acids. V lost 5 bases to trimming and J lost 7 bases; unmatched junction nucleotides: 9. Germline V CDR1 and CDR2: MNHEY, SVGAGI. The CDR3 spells CASSSGTGGSGEAFF. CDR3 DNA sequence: TGTGCCAGCAGTAGCGGGACAGGGGGTTCGGGTGAAGCTTTCTTT.

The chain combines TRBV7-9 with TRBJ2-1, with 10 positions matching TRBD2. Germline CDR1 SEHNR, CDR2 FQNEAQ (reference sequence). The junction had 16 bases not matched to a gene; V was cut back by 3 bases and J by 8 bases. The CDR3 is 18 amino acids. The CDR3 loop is CASSFILAGPPSLDEQFF. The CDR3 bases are TGTGCCAGCAGCTTTATACTAGCGGGGCCCCCCTCTTTGGATGAGCAGTTCTTC.

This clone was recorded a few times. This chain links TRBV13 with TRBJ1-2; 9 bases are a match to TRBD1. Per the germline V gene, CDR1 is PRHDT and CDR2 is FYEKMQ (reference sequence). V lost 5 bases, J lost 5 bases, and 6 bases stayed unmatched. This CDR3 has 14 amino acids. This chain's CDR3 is CASSLRTGAYGYTF. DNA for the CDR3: TGTGCCAGCAGCCTCCGGACAGGGGCTTATGGCTACACCTTC.

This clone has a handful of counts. Written as DNA, the CDR3 is TGCAGTGCTAGTATTATAGCGGGCGACCAAGAGACCCAGTACTTC. Encoded protein: CSASIIAGDQETQYF. The J gene is TRBJ2-5, the V gene TRBV20-1; 7 bases match TRBD2. Looked up from germline, CDR1 is DFQATT and CDR2 is SNEGSKA (reference sequence). The CDR3 totals 15 residues. Unmatched junction bases numbered 7, after V lost 3 bases and J lost 0 bases.

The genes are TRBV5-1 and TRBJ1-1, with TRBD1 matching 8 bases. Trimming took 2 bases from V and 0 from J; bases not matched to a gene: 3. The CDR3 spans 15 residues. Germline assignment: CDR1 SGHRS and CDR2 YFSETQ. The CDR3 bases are TGCGCCAGCAGCTTCCCGGGACAGGTGAACACTGAAGCTTTCTTT. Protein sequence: CASSFPGQVNTEAFF.

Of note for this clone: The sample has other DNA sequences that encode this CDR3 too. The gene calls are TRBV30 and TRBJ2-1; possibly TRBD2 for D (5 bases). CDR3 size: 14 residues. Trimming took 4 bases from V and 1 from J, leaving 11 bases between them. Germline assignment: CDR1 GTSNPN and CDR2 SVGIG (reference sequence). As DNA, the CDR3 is TGTGCCTGGACCAGCGGATCTTCCTACAATGAGCAGTTCTTC. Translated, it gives CAWTSGSSYNEQFF.

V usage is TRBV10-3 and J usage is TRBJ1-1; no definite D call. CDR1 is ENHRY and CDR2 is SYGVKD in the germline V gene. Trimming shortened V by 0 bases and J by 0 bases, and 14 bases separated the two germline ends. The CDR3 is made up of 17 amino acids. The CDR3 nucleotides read TGTGCCATCAGTGAGTCCTGGGAGAACTTTATGAACACTGAAGCTTTCTTT. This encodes CAISESWENFMNTEAFF.

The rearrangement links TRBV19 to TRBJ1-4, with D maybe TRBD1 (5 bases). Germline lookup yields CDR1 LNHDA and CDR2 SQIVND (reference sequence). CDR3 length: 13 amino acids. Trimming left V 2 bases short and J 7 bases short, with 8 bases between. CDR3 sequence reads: CASSIQGGEKLFF. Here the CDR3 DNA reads TGTGCCAGTAGTATACAGGGCGGTGAAAAACTGTTTTTT.

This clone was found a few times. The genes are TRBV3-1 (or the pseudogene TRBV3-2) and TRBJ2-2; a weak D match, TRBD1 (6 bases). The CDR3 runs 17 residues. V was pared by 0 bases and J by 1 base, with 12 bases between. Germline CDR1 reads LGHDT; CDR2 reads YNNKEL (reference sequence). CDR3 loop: CASSQEKARGNTGELFF. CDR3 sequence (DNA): TGTGCCAGCAGCCAAGAAAAGGCCAGGGGGAACACCGGGGAGCTGTTTTTT.

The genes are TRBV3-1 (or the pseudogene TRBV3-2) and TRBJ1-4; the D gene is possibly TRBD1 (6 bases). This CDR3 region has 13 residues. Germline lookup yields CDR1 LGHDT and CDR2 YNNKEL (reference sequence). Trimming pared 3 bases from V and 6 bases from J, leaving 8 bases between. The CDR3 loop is CASSHRTDEKLFF. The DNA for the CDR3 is TGTGCCAGCAGCCACAGGACAGATGAAAAACTGTTTTTT.

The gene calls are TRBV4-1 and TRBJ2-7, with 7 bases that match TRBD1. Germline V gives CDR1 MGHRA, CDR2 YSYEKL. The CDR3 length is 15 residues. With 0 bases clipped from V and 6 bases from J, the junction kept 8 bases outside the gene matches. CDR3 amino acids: CASSQDERQGVEQYF. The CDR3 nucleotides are TGCGCCAGCAGCCAAGATGAACGGCAGGGGGTCGAGCAGTACTTC.

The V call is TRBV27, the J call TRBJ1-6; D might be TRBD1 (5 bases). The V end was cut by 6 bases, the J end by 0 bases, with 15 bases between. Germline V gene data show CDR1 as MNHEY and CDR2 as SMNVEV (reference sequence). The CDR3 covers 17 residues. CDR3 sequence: CASSLDTGSSYNSPLHF. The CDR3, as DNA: TGTGCCAGCAGCCTGGACACCGGGAGCTCCTATAATTCACCCCTCCACTTT.

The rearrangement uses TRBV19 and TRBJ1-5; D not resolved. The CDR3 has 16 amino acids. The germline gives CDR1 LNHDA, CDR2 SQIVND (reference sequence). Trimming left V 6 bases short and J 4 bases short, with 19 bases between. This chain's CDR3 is CASSALRAAGNQPQHF. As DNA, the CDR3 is TGTGCCAGTAGCGCCTTGAGGGCCGCGGGTAATCAGCCCCAGCATTTT.

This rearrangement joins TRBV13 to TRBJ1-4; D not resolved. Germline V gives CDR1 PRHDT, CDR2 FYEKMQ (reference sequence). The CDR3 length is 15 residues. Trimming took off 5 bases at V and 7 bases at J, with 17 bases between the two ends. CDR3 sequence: CASSIAGILSEKLFF. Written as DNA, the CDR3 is TGTGCCAGCAGCATTGCCGGGATCTTATCTGAAAAACTGTTTTTT.

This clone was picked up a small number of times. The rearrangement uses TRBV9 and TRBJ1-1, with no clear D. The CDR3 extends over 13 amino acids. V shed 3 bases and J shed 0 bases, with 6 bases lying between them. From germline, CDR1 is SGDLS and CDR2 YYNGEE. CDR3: CASSGTVNTEAFF. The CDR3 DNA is TGTGCCAGCAGCGGGACTGTGAACACTGAAGCTTTCTTT.

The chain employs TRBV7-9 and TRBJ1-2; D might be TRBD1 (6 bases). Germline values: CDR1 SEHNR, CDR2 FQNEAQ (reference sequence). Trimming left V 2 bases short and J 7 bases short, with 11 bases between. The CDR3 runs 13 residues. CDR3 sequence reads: CASSLTGFSGYTF. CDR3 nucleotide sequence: TGTGCCAGCAGCTTAACAGGGTTCTCTGGCTACACCTTC.

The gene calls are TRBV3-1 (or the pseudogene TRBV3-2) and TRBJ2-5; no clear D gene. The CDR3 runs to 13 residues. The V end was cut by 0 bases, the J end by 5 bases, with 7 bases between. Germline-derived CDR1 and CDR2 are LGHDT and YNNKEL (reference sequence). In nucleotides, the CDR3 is TGTGCCAGCAGCCAAGACAGGCTTGAGACCCAGTACTTC. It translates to CASSQDRLETQYF.

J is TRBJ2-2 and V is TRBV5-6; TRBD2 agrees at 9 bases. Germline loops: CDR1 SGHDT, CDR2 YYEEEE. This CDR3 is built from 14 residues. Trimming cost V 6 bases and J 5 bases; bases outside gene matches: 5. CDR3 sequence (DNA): TGTGCCAGCAACTTAGCGGGAGTGACCGGGGAGCTGTTTTTT. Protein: CASNLAGVTGELFF.

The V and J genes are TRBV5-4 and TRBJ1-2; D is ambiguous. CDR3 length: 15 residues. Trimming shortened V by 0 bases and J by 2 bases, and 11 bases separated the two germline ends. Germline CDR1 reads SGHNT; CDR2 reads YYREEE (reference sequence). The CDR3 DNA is TGTGCCAGCAGCTTGGCTGGGAGGGTCAACTATGGCTACACCTTC. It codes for CASSLAGRVNYGYTF.

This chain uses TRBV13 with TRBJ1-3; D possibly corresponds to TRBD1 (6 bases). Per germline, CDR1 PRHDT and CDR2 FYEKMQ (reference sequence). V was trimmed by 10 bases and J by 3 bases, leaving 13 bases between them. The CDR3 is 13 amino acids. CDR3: CATTGGGGNTIYF. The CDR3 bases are TGTGCCACCACGGGAGGGGGTGGAAACACCATATATTTT.

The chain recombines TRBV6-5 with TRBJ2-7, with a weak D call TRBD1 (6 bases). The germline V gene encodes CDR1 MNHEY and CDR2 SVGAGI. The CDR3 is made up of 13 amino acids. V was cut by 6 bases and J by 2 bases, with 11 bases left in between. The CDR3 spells CASSQGQPYEQYF. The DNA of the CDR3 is TGTGCCAGCAGCCAAGGACAGCCCTACGAGCAGTACTTC.

For the CDR3, the DNA is TGTGCCATCAGATCCGGACAGGGGCAAGAGACCCAGTACTTC. It translates to CAIRSGQGQETQYF. V and J are TRBV10-3 and TRBJ2-5; 9 nucleotides agree with TRBD1. CDR1 and CDR2 (germline): ENHRY, SYGVKD. J was trimmed by 2 bases and V by 6 bases; bases with no gene match: 4. There are 14 residues in the CDR3.

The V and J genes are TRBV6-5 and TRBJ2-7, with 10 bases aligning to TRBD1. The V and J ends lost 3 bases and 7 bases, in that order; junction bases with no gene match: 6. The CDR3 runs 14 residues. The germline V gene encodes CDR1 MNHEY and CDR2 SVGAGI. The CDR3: CASSYGTGELEQYF. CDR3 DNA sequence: TGTGCCAGCAGTTATGGGACAGGGGAATTGGAGCAGTACTTC.